These 27 T cell receptor beta chains share one sample of origin, sequenced in a study of cytomegalovirus exposure and HLA in healthy donors. PCR used 60 Vbeta primers and 13 Jbeta primers. Sequencing used immunoSEQ multiplex PCR; TCRdb keeps in-frame clones, though not all of them. The table shows about 99,000 clones, with about 77% occurring only once. Material for sequencing was PBMCs. These receptors originate from a woman under 30 in good health and CMV-seropositive.

On this clone: In the same sample, other DNA sequences code for this CDR3. The chain uses TRBV7-3 and TRBJ1-1, with a weak D call TRBD1 (6 bases). The germline V gene encodes CDR1 SGHTA and CDR2 FQGTGA. This CDR3 region has 13 residues. V lost 0 bases to trimming and J lost 5 bases, with 7 bases between them. CDR3 protein: CASSLTGQTEAFF. The DNA for the CDR3 is TGTGCCAGCAGCTTAACCGGACAGACTGAAGCTTTCTTT.

The V gene is TRBV2, the J gene TRBJ2-7; 7 bases are shared with TRBD2. From germline, CDR1 is SNHLY and CDR2 FYNNEI. The junction had 8 bases not matched to a gene; V was cut back by 3 bases and J by 3 bases. The CDR3 is made up of 15 amino acids. The CDR3: CASSETSLSSYEQYF. In DNA form, the CDR3 reads TGTGCCAGCAGTGAGACTAGCCTATCTAGCTACGAGCAGTACTTC. Using reference TRBV2 and TRBJ2-7 for the parts outside the CDR3, the full variable domain is EPEVTQTPSHQVTQMGQEVILRCVPISNHLYFYWYRQILGQKVEFLVSFYNNEISEKSEIFDDQFSVERPDGSNFTLKIRSTKLEDSAMYFCASSETSLSSYEQYFGPGTRLTVT.

This chain uses TRBV7-8 with TRBJ2-5, with D possibly TRBD2 on 6 matching bases. Deletions cut 2 bases from V and 5 bases from J, with 18 bases between. Germline CDR1 SGHVS, CDR2 FQNEAQ. CDR3 length: 16 residues. The CDR3 loop reads CASSLRRADRGETQYF. In DNA, the CDR3 is TGTGCCAGCAGCTTAAGGAGAGCGGACCGGGGGGAGACCCAGTACTTC.

The gene calls are TRBV5-6 and TRBJ2-7, with TRBD1 matching 8 bases. Trimming at V came to 0 bases and at J to 6 bases, leaving 8 bases not matched to a gene. This CDR3 has 15 amino acids. In germline, CDR1 is SGHDT, CDR2 YYEEEE. CDR3 loop: CASSLAGQVLSEQYF. In DNA, the CDR3 is TGTGCCAGCAGCTTGGCGGGACAGGTCCTCTCCGAGCAGTACTTC.

V is TRBV5-1 and J is TRBJ2-5, with D unclear. The end of the DNA fits TRBJ2-7 better, so the J call may be wrong. The CDR3 has 15 residues. CDR1 SGHRS and CDR2 YFSETQ come from the germline V gene. CDR3 nucleotide sequence: TGCGCCAGCAGCTTGGCGAAACTTAGCTCCTACGAGCAGTACTTC. The encoded protein is CASSLAKLSSYEQYF.

This rearrangement joins TRBV21-1 to TRBJ2-5; no check of the table's D call, TRBD1, against the DNA was made. TRBV21-1 is termed a pseudogene. This CDR3 spans 17 amino acids. CDR3: CASSTHLRGQVKETQYF. CDR3 bases: TGTGCCAGCAGCACCCACCTTCGCGGACAGGTAAAAGAGACCCAGTACTTC.

J is TRBJ2-7 and V is TRBV28; D might be TRBD2 (6 bases). The CDR3 covers 14 residues. Trimming stripped 5 bases from V and 3 bases from J, with 14 bases between. Germline lookup yields CDR1 MDHEN and CDR2 SYDVKM. DNA of the CDR3: TGTGCCAGCAGTAGGACACACGGGGGCTACGAGCAGTACTTC. Amino acid sequence: CASSRTHGGYEQYF.

In this sample, this clone turned up a few times. The chain carries TRBV5-6 and TRBJ1-3; weak D call: TRBD1 (6 bases). Looked up from germline, CDR1 is SGHDT and CDR2 is YYEEEE. Trimming pared 4 bases from V and 4 bases from J, leaving 15 bases between. The CDR3 length is 15 residues. CDR3 in amino acids: CASSPNRVSGNTIYF. CDR3 coding DNA: TGTGCCAGCAGCCCAAACAGGGTCTCGGGAAACACCATATATTTT.

This clone was detected only a few times. The rearrangement links TRBV7-2 to TRBJ2-5, with TRBD2 identical over 13 bases. Germline values: CDR1 SGHTA, CDR2 FQGNSA. There are 17 residues in the CDR3. With 5 bases clipped from V and 4 bases from J, the junction kept 10 bases outside the gene matches. CDR3 in amino acids: CASSLRLAGGGGETQYF. The CDR3 nucleotides read TGTGCCAGCAGCCTCCGACTAGCGGGAGGTGGAGGAGAGACCCAGTACTTC.

This rearrangement joins TRBV7-9 to TRBJ1-5; 9 bases fit TRBD1. V dropped 5 bases and J dropped 1; count of bases not matched to a gene: 12. CDR1 SEHNR and CDR2 FQNEAQ come from the germline V gene (reference sequence). The CDR3 spans 18 residues. The CDR3 sequence is CASSPGQGLKRSNQPQHF. The CDR3 DNA reads TGTGCCAGCAGCCCGGGACAGGGCCTTAAGAGGAGCAATCAGCCCCAGCATTTT.

The chain couples TRBV1 to TRBJ2-7; TRBD2 was called by the table and not checked on the DNA. TRBV1 is classified as a pseudogene. The length of the CDR3 is 13 residues. Written as DNA, the CDR3 is TGCACCAGCAGCCCGGGACTCCGCTACGAGCAGTACTTC. Encoded protein: CTSSPGLRYEQYF.

The chain has TRBV4-1 and TRBJ2-3; TRBD2 aligns across 8 bases. CDR1 MGHRA and CDR2 YSYEKL come from the germline V gene. This CDR3 has 16 amino acids. J gave up 4 bases and V 4 bases, and 10 bases lay outside the gene matches. This chain's CDR3 is CASSRLTSGVADTQYF. CDR3 DNA: TGCGCCAGCAGCCGACTAACTAGCGGAGTCGCAGATACGCAGTATTTT.

This chain joins TRBV27 and TRBJ1-5; D may be TRBD1 (5 bases). Germline V gene sequence: CDR1 MNHEY, CDR2 SMNVEV (reference sequence). This CDR3 has 16 residues. The ends were cut back, 5 bases at V and 4 bases at J, with 18 bases in the middle. CDR3 DNA sequence: TGTGCCAGCAGTCACCGAATGGACATTTCGAATCAGCCCCAGCATTTT. It is translated as CASSHRMDISNQPQHF.

DNA of the CDR3: TGTGCCATCAGGACACAATTATCAGGAAACACCATATATTTT. Encoded protein: CAIRTQLSGNTIYF. The chain joins TRBV10-3 to TRBJ1-3; no definite D call. This CDR3 contains 14 residues. The V gene lost 6 bases and the J gene lost 4 bases, with 13 bases spanning the gap. CDR1 is ENHRY, CDR2 SYGVKD, per germline.

The chain joins TRBV5-4 to TRBJ2-3; 11 nucleotides line up with TRBD2. CDR3 length: 16 amino acids. The trim removed 1 base at V and 4 bases at J, leaving 5 bases unmatched. Germline V lookup: CDR1 SGHNT, CDR2 YYREEE (reference sequence). The CDR3 loop is CASSLQLAGASDTQYF. In nucleotides, the CDR3 is TGTGCCAGCAGCTTGCAACTAGCGGGAGCGTCAGATACGCAGTATTTT. Variable domain in full (rest from reference TRBV5-4 and TRBJ2-3): ETGVTQSPTHLIKTRGQQVTLRCSSQSGHNTVSWYQQALGQGPQFIFQYYREEENGRGNFPPRFSGLQFPNYSSELNVNALELDDSALYLCASSLQLAGASDTQYFGPGTRLTVL.

This clone showed up just a few times. The V call is TRBV13, the J call TRBJ2-1; 9 bases agree with TRBD1. CDR3 length equals 13 residues. The V gene's germline CDR1 is PRHDT and CDR2 FYEKMQ (reference sequence). J was trimmed by 5 bases and V by 8 bases; bases with no gene match: 4. The CDR3 DNA is TGTGCCAGCCGACGGACAGGGGACAATGAGCAGTTCTTC. This encodes CASRRTGDNEQFF. Together with reference TRBV13 and TRBJ2-1, the CDR3 gives the full variable domain: AAGVIQSPRHLIKEKRETATLKCYPIPRHDTVYWYQQGPGQDPQFLISFYEKMQSDKGSIPDRFSAQQFSDYHSELNMSSLELGDSALYFCASRRTGDNEQFFGPGTRLTVL.

The chain links TRBV27 to TRBJ1-1; weak D call: TRBD1 (6 bases). The germline CDR1 and CDR2 sequences are MNHEY and SMNVEV (reference sequence). This CDR3 region has 15 residues. V was cut by 3 bases and J by 4 bases, with 15 bases left in between. The CDR3 loop reads CASSLGVRGTTEAFF. The CDR3 DNA reads TGTGCCAGCAGTTTGGGTGTAAGGGGGACCACTGAAGCTTTCTTT.

The V gene is TRBV5-1, the J gene TRBJ2-1; D unresolved. Germline values: CDR1 SGHRS, CDR2 YFSETQ. This CDR3 is 15 amino acids long. Trimming took off 0 bases at V and 7 bases at J, with 14 bases between the two ends. The CDR3 nucleotides are TGCGCCAGCAGCTTGGCGGTGCCCCGCAAAAATGAGCAGTTCTTC. Protein sequence: CASSLAVPRKNEQFF. Variable domain in full (rest from reference TRBV5-1 and TRBJ2-1): KAGVTQTPRYLIKTRGQQVTLSCSPISGHRSVSWYQQTPGQGLQFLFEYFSETQRNKGNFPGRFSGRQFSNSRSEMNVSTLELGDSALYLCASSLAVPRKNEQFFGPGTRLTVL.

The chain recombines TRBV9 with TRBJ2-7; 8 nucleotides agree with TRBD2. The CDR3 has 16 residues. V gave up 2 bases and J gave up 1 base; unmatched junction bases: 8. Germline V gene data show CDR1 as SGDLS and CDR2 as YYNGEE. The chain's CDR3 is CASSVLPGTSSYEQYF. CDR3 nucleotides: TGTGCCAGCAGCGTTCTACCCGGGACTAGTTCCTACGAGCAGTACTTC.

The chain couples TRBV7-2 to TRBJ2-4; maybe TRBD2 (6 bases). There are 15 residues in the CDR3. The V end lost 1 base, the J end lost 6 bases, and 13 bases lay between the germline ends. Germline CDR1 and CDR2: SGHTA and FQGNSA. CDR3 bases: TGTGCCAGCAGCTTAGGGGTAGGAGCGGGAAACATTCAGTACTTC. Translating it yields CASSLGVGAGNIQYF.

The rearrangement joins TRBV9 to TRBJ1-2; 10 bases are shared with TRBD1. This CDR3 comprises 15 residues. Germline values: CDR1 SGDLS, CDR2 YYNGEE. Unmatched junction bases numbered 1, after V lost 2 bases and J lost 0 bases. CDR3 bases: TGTGCCAGCAGCGTGGGGACAGGGGCTAACTATGGCTACACCTTC. Encoded protein: CASSVGTGANYGYTF.

This clone was counted a single time. The chain couples TRBV27 to TRBJ2-3; D possibly corresponds to TRBD2 (6 bases). The germline gives CDR1 MNHEY, CDR2 SMNVEV (reference sequence). CDR3 length: 16 amino acids. V was clipped by 6 bases and J by 0 bases, with 16 bases between them. The CDR3 coding sequence is TGTGCCAGCAGCTCCCCCCTGCGGGACAGCACAGATACGCAGTATTTT. Its translation is CASSSPLRDSTDTQYF.

The chain couples TRBV10-1 to TRBJ1-1, with D perhaps matching TRBD1 (5 bases). This CDR3 contains 12 residues. Germline-derived CDR1 and CDR2 are WNHNN and SYGVQD (reference sequence). Trimming removed 11 bases from V and 1 base from J, with 11 bases in between. The CDR3 loop is CARGCSNTEAFF. CDR3 DNA: TGCGCCCGGGGGTGTTCGAACACTGAAGCTTTCTTT.

V gene TRBV6-5 combines with J gene TRBJ1-4, with no clear D. Per germline, CDR1 MNHEY and CDR2 SVGAGI. The V end was cut by 2 bases, the J end by 5 bases, with 12 bases between. This CDR3 is built from 15 residues. In nucleotides, the CDR3 is TGTGCCAGCAGTTACCAAGGCGGATCAAATGAAAAACTGTTTTTT. Amino acids: CASSYQGGSNEKLFF.

This chain links TRBV7-6 with TRBJ2-4, with unresolved D. This CDR3 region has 17 residues. V lost 5 bases and J lost 3, with 20 bases in between. Germline V CDR1 and CDR2: SGHVS, FNYEAQ. The CDR3 is CASSPRLRGADKNIQYF. DNA of the CDR3: TGTGCCAGCAGCCCCCGTCTAAGAGGCGCGGACAAAAACATTCAGTACTTC.

The chain employs TRBV6-1 and TRBJ1-3; no reliable D call. In germline, CDR1 is MNHNS, CDR2 SASEGT. Deletions cut 5 bases from V and 0 bases from J, with 8 bases between. The CDR3 covers 14 residues. The CDR3 spells CASSPKSSGNTIYF. CDR3 in DNA: TGTGCCAGCAGTCCCAAGAGCTCTGGAAACACCATATATTTT.

The V and J genes are TRBV19 and TRBJ2-4; possible D gene TRBD2, 7 bases. CDR3 length equals 16 residues. CDR1 and CDR2 from the germline V gene are LNHDA and SQIVND (reference sequence). V lost 7 bases and J lost 6, with 22 bases in between. The CDR3 DNA reads TGTGCCAGTACCGAGGGTCAGGGGAGGGGTATAAACATTCAGTACTTC. It is translated as CASTEGQGRGINIQYF.